These 14 T cell receptor beta chains were all obtained from the same sample, sequenced in a study of regulatory T cells in long-lasting Graves disease. Sequencing libraries for TCR beta were prepared with iRepertoire HTBI primers and Arm-PCR of CDR3 regions. TCRdb redid the calling of the multiplex PCR reads with MiXCR, one entry per CDR3 protein. The sample lists approximately 490,000 distinct CDR3 sequences, 15% to 20% occurring once. Time point of the sample: newly diagnosed GD, antithyroid drugs for less than 3 months. From PBMCs, RNA was extracted and then used to make the TCR library. The same data also contributed to another study, on T cells in Graves' hyperthyroidism and ophthalmopathy.

Sequenced material: peripheral blood mononuclear cells (PBMCs), taken at new diagnosis, from a patient treated with antithyroid drugs. These receptors were taken from a man aged 35 to 55 with Graves disease.

This clonotype was observed many times. V gene TRBV5-1 combines with J gene TRBJ1-6; D is possibly TRBD1 (5 bases). V lost 4 bases, J lost 5 bases, and 10 bases lay in between. The CDR3 runs to 14 residues. CDR1 SGHRS and CDR2 YFSETQ come from the germline V gene. CDR3 in amino acids: CASSPGRNNSPLHF. The DNA of the CDR3 is TGCGCCAGCAGCCCGGGACGGAATAATTCACCCCTCCACTTT.

Many counts were recorded for this clonotype. The chain combines TRBV11-3 with TRBJ2-5; possibly TRBD1 or TRBD2 for D (5 bases each). This CDR3 is built from 15 residues. The V and J ends lost 6 bases and 2 bases respectively, with 16 bases between them. Germline V gives CDR1 SGHNT, CDR2 YENEEA. DNA for the CDR3: TGTGCCAGCAGTTTACGTGGGGGTATACAAGAGACCCAGTACTTC. Translating gives CASSLRGGIQETQYF.

V and J are TRBV4-1 and TRBJ2-7, with D possibly TRBD2 on 6 matching bases. The CDR3 consists of 14 residues. Looked up from germline, CDR1 is MGHRA and CDR2 is YSYEKL. The V end was cut by 0 bases, the J end by 4 bases, with 10 bases between. CDR3 bases: TGCGCCAGCAGCCAAGAGACGGGGACTTACGAGCAGTACTTC. Translating gives CASSQETGTYEQYF.

The chain employs TRBV24-1 and TRBJ2-7; 10 nucleotides line up with TRBD1. The CDR3 covers 13 residues. V gave up 8 bases and J gave up 4 bases; unmatched junction bases: 4. From germline, CDR1 is KGHDR and CDR2 SFDVKD. The CDR3 sequence: CATTGQGVYEQYF. In DNA form, the CDR3 reads TGTGCCACCACTGGACAGGGGGTATACGAGCAGTACTTC.

This clonotype was observed a few times. The V call is TRBV29-1, the J call TRBJ1-1; D possibly corresponds to TRBD1 (6 bases). Trimming took 6 bases from V and 11 from J, leaving 7 bases between them. CDR1 and CDR2 (germline): SQVTM, ANQGSEA. CDR3 size: 8 residues. In DNA form, the CDR3 reads TGCAGCGTCCAGGGGGCTTTCTTT. Translating gives CSVQGAFF.

The V call is TRBV30, the J call TRBJ2-5; D might be TRBD2 (6 bases). Germline V CDR1 and CDR2: GTSNPN, SVGIG (reference sequence). Trimming pared 1 base from V and 4 bases from J, leaving 16 bases between. The CDR3 totals 15 residues. The CDR3 protein is CAWSASVRVPETQYF. The CDR3 DNA is TGTGCCTGGAGTGCTAGCGTTCGGGTTCCAGAGACCCAGTACTTC.

Many counts were recorded for this clonotype. One end of the junction is discordant with germline, which a read error may explain. The rearrangement joins TRBV27 to TRBJ2-5, with D possibly matching TRBD1 (5 bases). The germline CDR1 and CDR2 sequences are MNHEY and SMNVEV (reference sequence). The CDR3 length is 10 residues. CDR3 sequence reads: CASRTDKKNF. The CDR3 bases are TGTGCCAGCAGGACAGATAAGAAGAACTTC.

The sample holds many counts of this clonotype. CDR3 bases: TGTGCCAGCAGTGAATTTGTCAAACTACGGGAAACAGATACGCAGTATTTT. As protein: CASSEFVKLRETDTQYF. The chain joins TRBV2 to TRBJ2-3, with a tentative D call TRBD2 (5 bases). This CDR3 has 17 amino acids. The germline V gene has CDR1 SNHLY and CDR2 FYNNEI. With 2 bases removed from V and 3 bases from J, the gap between germline ends came to 18 bases.

This clonotype was counted only a few times. The chain couples TRBV7-8 to TRBJ2-7; D gene ambiguous. This CDR3 is built from 16 residues. Trimming took 4 bases from V and 0 from J, leaving 16 bases between them. CDR1 and CDR2 (germline): SGHVS, FQNEAQ. CDR3 sequence reads: CASSSGTGLSSYEQYF. CDR3 DNA: TGTGCCAGCAGCTCAGGTACCGGGTTGAGCTCCTACGAGCAGTACTTC.

The chain joins TRBV20-1 to TRBJ2-5; D gene unclear. Germline CDR1 DFQATT, CDR2 SNEGSKA (reference sequence). V was pared by 3 bases and J by 6 bases, with 8 bases between. The CDR3 has 11 amino acids. The CDR3 sequence: CSASVGQTQYF. CDR3 bases: TGCAGTGCTAGTGTAGGGCAGACCCAGTACTTC.

This clonotype has ten or more counts. V usage is TRBV30 and J usage is TRBJ1-1, with 7 bases lining up with TRBD1. The germline V gene has CDR1 GTSNPN and CDR2 SVGIG (reference sequence). The trim removed 5 bases at V and 5 bases at J, leaving 11 bases unmatched. This CDR3 region has 14 residues. CDR3 in amino acids: CAWDERDRRTEAFF. As DNA, the CDR3 is TGTGCCTGGGATGAGCGGGACAGAAGGACTGAAGCTTTCTTT.

This clonotype was picked up a small number of times. This rearrangement joins TRBV27 to TRBJ2-7; 11 nucleotides match TRBD2. The germline V gene has CDR1 MNHEY and CDR2 SMNVEV (reference sequence). The V and J ends lost 5 bases and 5 bases, in that order; junction bases with no gene match: 17. The CDR3 is 18 residues long. The CDR3 DNA is TGTGCCAGCAGTCCTCTTATAACCGCCCTAGCGGGAGGACACGAGCAGTACTTC. Translation gives CASSPLITALAGGHEQYF.

This clonotype has just a few counts. This rearrangement joins TRBV6-1 to TRBJ2-7, with a tentative D call TRBD2 (6 bases). Germline V gene lookup returns CDR1 MNHNS and CDR2 SASEGT. The CDR3 runs 15 residues. Trimming left V 8 bases short and J 2 bases short, with 19 bases between. CDR3 sequence: CASAFGGRSAYEQYF. CDR3 coding DNA: TGTGCCAGCGCCTTTGGGGGGAGATCTGCCTACGAGCAGTACTTC.

J is TRBJ2-1 and V is TRBV20-1; TRBD1 is a possible D gene (5 bases). The germline V gene has CDR1 DFQATT and CDR2 SNEGSKA (reference sequence). The CDR3 has 20 residues. Deletions cut 3 bases from V and 0 bases from J, with 27 bases between. CDR3 residues: CSASPTRAGTGPSSYNEQFF. CDR3 sequence (DNA): TGCAGTGCTAGTCCCACCAGGGCCGGCACCGGGCCTAGCTCCTACAATGAGCAGTTCTTC.